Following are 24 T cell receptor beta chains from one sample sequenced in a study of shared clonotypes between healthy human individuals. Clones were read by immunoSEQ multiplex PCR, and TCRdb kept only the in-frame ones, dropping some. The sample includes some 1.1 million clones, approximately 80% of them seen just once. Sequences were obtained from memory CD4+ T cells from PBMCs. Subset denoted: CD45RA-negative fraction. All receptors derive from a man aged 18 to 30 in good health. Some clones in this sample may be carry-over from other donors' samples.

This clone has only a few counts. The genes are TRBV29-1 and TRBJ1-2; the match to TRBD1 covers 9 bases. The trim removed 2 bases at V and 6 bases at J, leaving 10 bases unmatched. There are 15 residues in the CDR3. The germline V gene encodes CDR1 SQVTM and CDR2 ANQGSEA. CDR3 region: CSVELIRDREHGYTF. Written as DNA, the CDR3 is TGCAGCGTTGAACTAATAAGGGACAGGGAGCATGGCTACACCTTC.

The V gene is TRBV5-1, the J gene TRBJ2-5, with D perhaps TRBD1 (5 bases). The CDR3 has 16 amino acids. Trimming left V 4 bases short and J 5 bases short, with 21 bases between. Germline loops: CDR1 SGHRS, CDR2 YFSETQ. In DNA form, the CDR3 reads TGCGCCAGCAGCCCCGTCACCCCGGGCCCAGGGGAGACCCAGTACTTC. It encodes CASSPVTPGPGETQYF.

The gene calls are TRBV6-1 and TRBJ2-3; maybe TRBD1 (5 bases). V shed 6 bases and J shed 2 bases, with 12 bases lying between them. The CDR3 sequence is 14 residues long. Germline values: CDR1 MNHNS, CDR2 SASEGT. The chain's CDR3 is CASRTALTTDTQYF. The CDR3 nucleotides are TGTGCCAGCAGGACAGCCCTTACCACAGATACGCAGTATTTT.

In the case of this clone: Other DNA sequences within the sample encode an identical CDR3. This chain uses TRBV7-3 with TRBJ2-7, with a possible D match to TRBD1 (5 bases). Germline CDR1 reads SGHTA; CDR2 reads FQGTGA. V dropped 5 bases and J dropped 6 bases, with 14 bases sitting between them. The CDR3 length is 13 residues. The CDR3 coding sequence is TGTGCCAGCAGCCTGGGGCCTCAACGCGAGCAGTACTTC. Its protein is CASSLGPQREQYF.

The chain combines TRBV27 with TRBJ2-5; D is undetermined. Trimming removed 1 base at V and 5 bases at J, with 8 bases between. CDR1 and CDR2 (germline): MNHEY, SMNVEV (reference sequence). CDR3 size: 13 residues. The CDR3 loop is CASSLWLGETQYF. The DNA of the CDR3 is TGTGCCAGCAGTTTATGGCTAGGGGAGACCCAGTACTTC.

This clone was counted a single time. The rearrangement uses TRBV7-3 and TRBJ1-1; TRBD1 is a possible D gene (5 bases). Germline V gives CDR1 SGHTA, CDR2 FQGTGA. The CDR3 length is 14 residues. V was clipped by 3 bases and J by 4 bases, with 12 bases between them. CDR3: CASSFAGSGTEAFF. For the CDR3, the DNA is TGTGCCAGCAGCTTTGCAGGGTCTGGCACTGAAGCTTTCTTT.

The CDR3 here is CASTTRQGAFGYTF. CDR3 coding DNA: TGTGCCAGCACAACCCGACAGGGGGCTTTTGGCTACACCTTC. This sequence joins TRBV5-6 and TRBJ1-2; 10 bases match TRBD1. CDR3 size: 14 residues. The junction had 9 bases not matched to a gene; V was cut back by 6 bases and J by 7 bases. CDR1 and CDR2 from the germline V gene are SGHDT and YYEEEE.

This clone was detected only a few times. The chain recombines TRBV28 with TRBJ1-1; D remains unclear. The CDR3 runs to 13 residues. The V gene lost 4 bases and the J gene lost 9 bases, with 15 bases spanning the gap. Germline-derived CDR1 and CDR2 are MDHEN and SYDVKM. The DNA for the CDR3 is TGTGCCAGCAGTTCCCCCTTAGGCTTGAAAGCTTTCTTT. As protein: CASSSPLGLKAFF.

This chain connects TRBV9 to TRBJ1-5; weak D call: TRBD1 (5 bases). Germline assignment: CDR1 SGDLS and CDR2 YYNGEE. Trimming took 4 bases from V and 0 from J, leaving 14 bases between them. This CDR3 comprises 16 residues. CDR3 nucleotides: TGTGCCAGCAGCCGAACGGGAGACAGTAGCAATCAGCCCCAGCATTTT. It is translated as CASSRTGDSSNQPQHF.

The CDR3 coding sequence is TGTGCCAGCAGTGACGGCCTGGCCACTGAAGCTTTCTTT. It encodes CASSDGLATEAFF. The chain has TRBV25-1 and TRBJ1-1; D is uncertain. V lost 3 bases, J lost 4 bases, and 9 bases lay in between. Germline CDR1 is MGHDK and CDR2 is SYGVNS. This CDR3 spans 13 amino acids.

CDR3: CASRLAGVITDTQYF. DNA for the CDR3: TGTGCCAGCAGGTTAGCGGGAGTGATCACAGATACGCAGTATTTT. V usage is TRBV28 and J usage is TRBJ2-3, with TRBD2 identical over 9 bases. The CDR3 is 15 amino acids. Germline V gene lookup returns CDR1 MDHEN and CDR2 SYDVKM. With V trimmed by 6 bases and J by 2 bases, 6 bases remained unmatched.

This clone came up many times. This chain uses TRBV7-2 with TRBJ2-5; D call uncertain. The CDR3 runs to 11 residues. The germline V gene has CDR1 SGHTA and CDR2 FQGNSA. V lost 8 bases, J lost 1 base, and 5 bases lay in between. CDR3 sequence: CASLGQETQYF. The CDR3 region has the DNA TGTGCCAGCTTAGGCCAAGAGACCCAGTACTTC.

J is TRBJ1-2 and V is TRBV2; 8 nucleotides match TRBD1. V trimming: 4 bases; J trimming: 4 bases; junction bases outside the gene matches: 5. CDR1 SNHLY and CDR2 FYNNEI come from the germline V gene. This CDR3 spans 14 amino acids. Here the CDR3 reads CASSVGQGPYGYTF. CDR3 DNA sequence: TGTGCCAGCAGTGTAGGACAGGGCCCCTATGGCTACACCTTC.

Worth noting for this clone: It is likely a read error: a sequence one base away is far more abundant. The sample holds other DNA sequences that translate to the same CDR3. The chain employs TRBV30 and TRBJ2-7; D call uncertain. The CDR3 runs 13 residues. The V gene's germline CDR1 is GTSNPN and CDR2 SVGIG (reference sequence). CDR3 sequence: CAWSVSFESEQYF. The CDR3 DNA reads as TGTGCTTGGAGTGTGTCCTTCGAAAGCGAGCAGTACTTC.

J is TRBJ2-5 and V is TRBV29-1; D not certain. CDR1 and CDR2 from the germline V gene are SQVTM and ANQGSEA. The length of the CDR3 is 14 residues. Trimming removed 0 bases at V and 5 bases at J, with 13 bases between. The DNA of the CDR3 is TGCAGCGTTGAAGATCCACGAAAAAGGGAGACCCAGTACTTC. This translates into CSVEDPRKRETQYF.

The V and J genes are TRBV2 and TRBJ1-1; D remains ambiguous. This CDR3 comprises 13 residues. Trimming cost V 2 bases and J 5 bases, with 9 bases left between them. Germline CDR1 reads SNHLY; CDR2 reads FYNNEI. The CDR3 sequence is CASSEMTETEAFF. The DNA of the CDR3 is TGTGCCAGCAGTGAAATGACGGAAACTGAAGCTTTCTTT.

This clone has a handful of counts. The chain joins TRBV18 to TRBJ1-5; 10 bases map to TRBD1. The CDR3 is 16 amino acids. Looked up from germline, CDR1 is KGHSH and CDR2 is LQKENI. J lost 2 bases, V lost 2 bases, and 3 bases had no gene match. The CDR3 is CASSPSGTGGNQPQHF. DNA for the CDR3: TGTGCCAGCTCACCATCAGGGACAGGGGGCAATCAGCCCCAGCATTTT.

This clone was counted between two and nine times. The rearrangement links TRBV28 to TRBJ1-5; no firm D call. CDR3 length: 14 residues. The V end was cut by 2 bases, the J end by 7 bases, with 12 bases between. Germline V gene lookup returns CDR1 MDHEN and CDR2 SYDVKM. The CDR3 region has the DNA TGTGCCAGCAGTTTAACCTGGGTGGGGCAGCCCCAGCATTTT. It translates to CASSLTWVGQPQHF.

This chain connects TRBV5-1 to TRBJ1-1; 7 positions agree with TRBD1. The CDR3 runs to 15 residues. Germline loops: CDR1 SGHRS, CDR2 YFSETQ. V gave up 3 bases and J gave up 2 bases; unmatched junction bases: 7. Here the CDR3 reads CASSSLGQQNTEAFF. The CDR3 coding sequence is TGCGCCAGCAGCTCGCTGGGACAGCAAAACACTGAAGCTTTCTTT.

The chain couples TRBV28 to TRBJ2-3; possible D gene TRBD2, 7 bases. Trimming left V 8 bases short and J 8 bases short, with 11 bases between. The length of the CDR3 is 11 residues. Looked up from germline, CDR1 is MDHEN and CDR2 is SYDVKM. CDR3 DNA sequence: TGTGCCAGCGCAAGGGGGGGTACGCAGTATTTT. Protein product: CASARGGTQYF.

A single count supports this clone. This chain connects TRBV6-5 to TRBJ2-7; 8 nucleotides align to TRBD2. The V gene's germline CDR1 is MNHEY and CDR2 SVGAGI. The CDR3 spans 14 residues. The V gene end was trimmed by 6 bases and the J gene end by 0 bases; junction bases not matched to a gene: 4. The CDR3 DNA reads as TGTGCCAGCAGCACGGGGACTAGCTCCTACGAGCAGTACTTC. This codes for CASSTGTSSYEQYF.

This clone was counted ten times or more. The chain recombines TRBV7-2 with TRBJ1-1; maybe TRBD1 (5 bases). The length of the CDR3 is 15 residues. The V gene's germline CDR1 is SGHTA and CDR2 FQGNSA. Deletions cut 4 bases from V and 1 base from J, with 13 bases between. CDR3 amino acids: CASSSRLDRNTEAFF. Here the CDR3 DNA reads TGTGCCAGCAGCTCTAGACTCGACAGGAACACTGAAGCTTTCTTT.

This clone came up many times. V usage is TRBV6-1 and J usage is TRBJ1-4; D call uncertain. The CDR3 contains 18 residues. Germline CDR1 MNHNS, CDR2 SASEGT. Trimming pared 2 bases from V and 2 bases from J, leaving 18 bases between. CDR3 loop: CASSEILPLGRTNEKLFF. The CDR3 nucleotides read TGTGCCAGCAGTGAAATCCTACCCCTCGGACGGACTAATGAAAAACTGTTTTTT.

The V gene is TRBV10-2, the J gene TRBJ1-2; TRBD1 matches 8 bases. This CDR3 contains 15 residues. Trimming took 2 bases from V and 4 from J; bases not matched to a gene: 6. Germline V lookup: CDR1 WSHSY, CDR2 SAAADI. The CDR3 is CASSEGRGPLYGYTF. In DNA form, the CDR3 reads TGCGCCAGCAGTGAGGGCAGGGGGCCTCTCTATGGCTACACCTTC.